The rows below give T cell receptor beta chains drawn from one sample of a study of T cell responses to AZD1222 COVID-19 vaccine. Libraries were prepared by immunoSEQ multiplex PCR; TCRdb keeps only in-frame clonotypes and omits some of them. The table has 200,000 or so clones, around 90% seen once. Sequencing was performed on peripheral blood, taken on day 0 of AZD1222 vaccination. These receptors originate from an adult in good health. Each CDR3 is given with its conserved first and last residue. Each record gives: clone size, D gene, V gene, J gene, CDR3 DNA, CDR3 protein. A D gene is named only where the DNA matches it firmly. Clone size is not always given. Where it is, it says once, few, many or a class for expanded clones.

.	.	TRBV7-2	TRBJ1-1	TGTGCCAGCAGCCGGGACACGAACACTGAAGCTTTCTTT	CASSRDTNTEAFF
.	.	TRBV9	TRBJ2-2	TGTGCCAGCAGCGTAGGAAGCTCTTCAGGGTATGGGGAGCTGTTTTTT	CASSVGSSSGYGELFF
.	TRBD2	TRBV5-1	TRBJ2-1	TGCGCCAGCAGCGATGGGACTAGCGGCAATGAGCAGTTCTTC	CASSDGTSGNEQFF
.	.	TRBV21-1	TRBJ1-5	TGTGCCAGCAGCAAACGGACAGGGGGCGTCAATCAGCCCCAGCATTTT	CASSKRTGGVNQPQHF
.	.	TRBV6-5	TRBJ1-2	TGTGCCAGCAGTTACGGGCAGGGTAGGGGCTACACCTTC	CASSYGQGRGYTF
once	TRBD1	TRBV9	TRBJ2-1	TGTGCCAGCAGCCCCCGACAGGGAACCTACAATGAGCAGTTCTTC	CASSPRQGTYNEQFF
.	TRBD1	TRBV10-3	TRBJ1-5	TGTGCCATCAGTGCGACAGGGCTAGACCAGCCCCAGCATTTT	CAISATGLDQPQHF
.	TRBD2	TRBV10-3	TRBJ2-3	TGTGCCATCTCCACCGGGACTAGCGGCACAGATACGCAGTATTTT	CAISTGTSGTDTQYF
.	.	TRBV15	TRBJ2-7	TGTGCCACCAGCAGATCTCGCTCCTACGAGCAGTACTTC	CATSRSRSYEQYF
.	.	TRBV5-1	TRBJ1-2	TGCGCCAGCAGCATTCTAGGGACCTATGGCTACACCTTC	CASSILGTYGYTF
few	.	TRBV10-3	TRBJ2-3	TGTGCCATCAGCCAGGAGGTTAGCGTGTGGTATTTT	CAISQEVSVWYF
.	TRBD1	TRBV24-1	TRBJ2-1	TGTGCCACCAGTACTCGGGACAGGGCCGATGAGCAGTTCTTC	CATSTRDRADEQFF
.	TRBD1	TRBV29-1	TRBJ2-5	TGCAGCGGGATGACAGGGCAGGAGACCCAGTACTTC	CSGMTGQETQYF
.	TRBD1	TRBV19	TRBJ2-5	TGTGCCACCAACAGGGGTCATGGGGAGACCCAGTACTTC	CATNRGHGETQYF
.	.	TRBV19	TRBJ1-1	TGTGCCAGTAGTGGGTGGTTGAGAGAAGCTTTCTTT	CASSGWLREAFF
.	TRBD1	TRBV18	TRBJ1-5	TGTGCCAGCTCATTACAGGGGGCCAAGTATCAGCCCCAGCATTTT	CASSLQGAKYQPQHF
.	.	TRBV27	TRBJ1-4	TGTGCCAGCAGTTTTAACAGGGCGGGTGAAAAACTGTTTTTT	CASSFNRAGEKLFF